Listed here is a single T cell receptor (beta chain). The authors' processing: Reference gene primer amplification in the assay estimated nucleated cell counts. Produced via immunoSEQ multiplex PCR; TCRdb's table is partial and in-frame only. V, J and clone size reflect that table, while D and trimming were determined from the DNA. The table shows around 100,000 clones, with more than 75% occurring only once. Germline CDR1 is SGHAT and CDR2 is FQNNGV. The CDR3 is 14 residues long. V gave up 5 bases and J gave up 6 bases; unmatched junction bases: 6. These data come from a study of blood T cell repertoires in COVID-19. Overall study: Spain, Italy and the United States supplied samples that represented acute and convalescent COVID-19. T cells, B-cell-depleted T cells, or PBMCs supplied cDNA or gDNA.

The J gene is TRBJ2-7, the V gene TRBV11-2; 11 positions match TRBD2. The sequence was obtained from a middle-aged man with acute or convalescent COVID-19. The sample consisted of peripheral blood. CDR3 sequence reads: CASSMTSGTSEQYF. CDR3 nucleotides: TGTGCCAGCAGCATGACTAGCGGGACTTCCGAGCAGTACTTC.